Listed below are T cell receptor beta chains from one sample, sequenced in a study of T-cell reconstitution after alpha-beta-depleted transplantation in children. TCRdb itself ran the PCR reads through MiXCR, one entry per CDR3 protein. In the table there are some 840,000 distinct CDR3 sequences, around 15% of which are singletons. Sequences were derived from PBMCs, mostly from graft donor cells, sampled 360 days after TCRalphabeta/CD19-depleted stem cell transplant. The receptors derive from a male patient under 18 who had a stem cell transplant for acute lymphoblastic leukemia, so the T cells may come from the graft donor. CDR3s include the opening cysteine and the closing phenylalanine or tryptophan. A D gene is named only where the DNA matches it firmly. Size tells how often a clone was seen (once, few, many) or the class of an expanded clone, and some rows leave it out.

j_call clone_size d_call v_call cdr3_aa cdr3_nt
TRBJ2-7 few TRBD2 TRBV20-1 CGGLADSYEQYF TGCGGCGGACTAGCGGACTCCTACGAGCAGTACTTC
TRBJ2-2 few - TRBV5-1 CASTYSSGELFF TGCGCCAGCACCTATTCATCCGGGGAGCTGTTTTTT
TRBJ2-1 few TRBD2 TRBV11-2 CASSLGGGRHGNEQFF TGTGCCAGCAGCTTAGGGGGCGGGAGACATGGCAATGAGCAGTTCTTC
TRBJ1-5 - TRBD1 TRBV12-3/TRBV12-4 CASRKTGGGIYSNQPQHF TGTGCCAGCAGAAAGACAGGGGGAGGAATATATAGCAATCAGCCCCAGCATTTT
TRBJ1-1 - TRBD1 TRBV3-1 CASSRQGRGLNTEAFF TGTGCCAGCAGCCGACAGGGGAGGGGCCTGAACACTGAAGCTTTCTTT
TRBJ2-3 once TRBD2 TRBV7-7 CASSLPGTSGIADTQYF TGTGCCAGCAGCTTACCCGGGACTAGCGGGATTGCAGATACGCAGTATTTT
TRBJ2-5 - - TRBV5-1 CASSPLVGRRETQYF TGCGCCAGCAGCCCATTGGTGGGACGCCGGGAGACCCAGTACTTC
TRBJ2-4 few - TRBV5-1 CASRSGFEPLEPYF TGCGCCAGCAGGTCTGGCTTCGAACCTCTTGAACCGTACTTC
TRBJ2-7 - TRBD2 TRBV7-8 CASSSQVGGRFYEQYF TGTGCCAGCAGCTCCCAGGTTGGCGGGAGGTTCTACGAGCAGTACTTC
TRBJ2-3 few - TRBV4-1 CASSQGGSAQYF TGCGCCAGCAGCCAAGGGGGTAGCGCGCAGTATTTT
TRBJ1-1 few - TRBV20-1 CSSIPDRPLNTEAFF TGCAGCTCTATCCCCGACAGGCCTCTTAACACTGAAGCTTTCTTT
TRBJ2-7 few TRBD2 TRBV7-2 CASSLDWTSGRGRYF TGTGCCAGCAGCTTAGACTGGACTAGCGGGAGGGGTCGGTACTTC
TRBJ2-3 few - TRBV7-9 CASNQDPRFTDTQYF TGTGCCAGCAACCAGGACCCGCGATTCACAGATACGCAGTATTTT
TRBJ2-2 - TRBD2 TRBV18 CASSKDLAGVTGELFF TGTGCCAGCTCAAAAGATCTAGCGGGAGTCACCGGGGAGCTGTTTTTT
TRBJ2-5 - - TRBV10-3 CAISLRGHETQYF TGTGCCATCAGCCTTCGTGGGCATGAGACCCAGTACTTC
TRBJ2-5 - TRBD1 TRBV5-5 CASSAGTGRQETQYF TGTGCCAGCAGCGCCGGGACAGGTAGACAAGAGACCCAGTACTTC
TRBJ2-5 - TRBD2 TRBV11-2 CASSLPGRRAETQYF TGTGCCAGCAGCTTACCCGGGAGGAGAGCAGAGACCCAGTACTTC
TRBJ1-1 - - TRBV12-3/TRBV12-4 CASKRQTVMNTEAFF TGTGCCAGCAAGAGGCAGACAGTTATGAACACTGAAGCTTTCTTT
TRBJ2-1 few TRBD2 TRBV7-8 CAISGSPANEQFF TGTGCCATCAGCGGGAGTCCGGCCAATGAGCAGTTCTTC
TRBJ2-5 - - TRBV12-3/TRBV12-4 CASSLEFEETQYF TGTGCCAGCAGCCTGGAGTTTGAAGAGACCCAGTACTTC
TRBJ2-7 - TRBD2 TRBV6-5 CASSYGREGLEQYF TGTGCCAGCAGTTACGGGCGGGAGGGCCTCGAGCAGTACTTC
TRBJ2-5 few TRBD2 TRBV10-3 CAIRGTSGKAETQYF TGTGCCATCAGAGGGACTAGCGGGAAGGCAGAGACCCAGTACTTC
TRBJ2-7 - - TRBV15 CATETRLPPYEQYF TGTGCCACAGAAACGCGTCTCCCGCCCTACGAGCAGTACTTC
TRBJ2-7 - TRBD1 TRBV4-1 CASSLYRGYYEQYF TGCGCCAGCAGCCTTTACAGGGGGTACTACGAGCAGTACTTC